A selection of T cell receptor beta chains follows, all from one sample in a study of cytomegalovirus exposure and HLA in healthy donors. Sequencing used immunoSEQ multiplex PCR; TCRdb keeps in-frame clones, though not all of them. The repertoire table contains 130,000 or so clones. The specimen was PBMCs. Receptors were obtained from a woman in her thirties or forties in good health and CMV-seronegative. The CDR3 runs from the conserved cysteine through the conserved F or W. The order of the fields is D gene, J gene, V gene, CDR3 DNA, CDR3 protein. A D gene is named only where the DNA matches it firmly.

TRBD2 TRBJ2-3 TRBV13 TGTGCCAGCAGCTCGGGACTAGCGGGGGGCGATACGCAGTATTTT CASSSGLAGGDTQYF
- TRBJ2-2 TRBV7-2 TGTGCCAGCAGCCAAAGGGGGGGCGGCGGGGAGCTGTTTTTT CASSQRGGGGELFF
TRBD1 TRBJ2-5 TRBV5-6 TGTGCCAGCAGCTCCCCGGGACAGGGAGAGACCCAGTACTTC CASSSPGQGETQYF
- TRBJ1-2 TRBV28 TGTGCCAGCAGTTTAGACAGACGGGGGGGCTACACCTTC CASSLDRRGGYTF
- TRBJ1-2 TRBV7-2 TGTGCCAGCAGCTTAAGCGGGTACGGCTACACCTTC CASSLSGYGYTF
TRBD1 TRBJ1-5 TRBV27 TGTGCCAGCACCCAGACAGGGGGGAGTAGCAATCAGCCCCAGCATTTT CASTQTGGSSNQPQHF
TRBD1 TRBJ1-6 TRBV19 TGTGCCAGTAGAACCGGGACAGGGAATAATTCACCCCTCCACTTT CASRTGTGNNSPLHF
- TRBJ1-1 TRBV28 TGTGCCAGCAAAAGGACACAGAACACTGAAGCTTTCTTT CASKRTQNTEAFF
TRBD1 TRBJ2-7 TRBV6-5 TGTGCCAGCAGTCGGACAGGGCCCTACGAGCAGTACTTC CASSRTGPYEQYF
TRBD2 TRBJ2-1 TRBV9 TGTGCCAGCAGCGATTTGACTAGCGGGGGGTTCTACAATGAGCAGTTCTTC CASSDLTSGGFYNEQFF
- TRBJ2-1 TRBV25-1 TGTGCCAGCAGTGACCCTCAGGGGTACAATGAGCAGTTCTTC CASSDPQGYNEQFF
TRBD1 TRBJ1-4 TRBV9 TGTGCCAGCAGCGCCCGACAGGGGGTTAATGAAAAACTGTTTTTT CASSARQGVNEKLFF
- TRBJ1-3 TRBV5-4 TGTGCCAGCAGCTTGGATTTGGGGGCGCGGGACACCATATATTTT CASSLDLGARDTIYF
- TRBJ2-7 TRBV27 TGTGCCAGCAGTTTAACGCCGGTGCATGCCTACGAGCAGTACTTC CASSLTPVHAYEQYF
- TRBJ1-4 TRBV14 TGTGCCAGCAGCCAAGTTCGGAATGAAAAACTGTTTTTT CASSQVRNEKLFF
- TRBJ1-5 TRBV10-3 TGTGCCATCAGTGAGGAGTATAGCAATCAGCCCCAGCATTTT CAISEEYSNQPQHF
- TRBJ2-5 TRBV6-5 TGTGCCAGCGCAATGGCGGAGGCCTTAGGAGAGACCCAGTACTTC CASAMAEALGETQYF
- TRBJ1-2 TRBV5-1 TGCGCCAGCAGCTTGAAGGGGGAAGGCTACACCTTC CASSLKGEGYTF
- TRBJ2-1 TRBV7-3 TGTGCCAGCAGCCGGACTACCATAGAGCAGTTCTTC CASSRTTIEQFF
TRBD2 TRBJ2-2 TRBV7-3 TGTGCCAGCAGCTCTCGGGGGGGACAGAACACCGGGGAGCTGTTTTTT CASSSRGGQNTGELFF
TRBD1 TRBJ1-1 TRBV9 TGTGCCAGCAGCGTAACCCCTACAGGGGACACTGAAGCTTTCTTT CASSVTPTGDTEAFF
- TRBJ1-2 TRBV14 TGTGCCAGCAGCCAAGCCAACAGGGCCGCTGGCTACACCTTC CASSQANRAAGYTF
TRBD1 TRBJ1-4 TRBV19 TGTGCCAGTAGCACGCAGGGGGCGTCCCGGGAAAAACTGTTTTTT CASSTQGASREKLFF
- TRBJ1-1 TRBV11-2 TGTGCCACCTCCAATGAGGGTAACACTGAAGCTTTCTTT CATSNEGNTEAFF
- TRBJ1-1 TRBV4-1 TGCGCCAGCAGCCAACTACACAGGGCCATGAACACTGAAGCTTTCTTT CASSQLHRAMNTEAFF
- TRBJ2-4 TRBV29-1 TGCAGCGTTGAAGGCCCGGGCAAAAACATTCAGTACTTC CSVEGPGKNIQYF
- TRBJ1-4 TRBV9 TGTGCCAGCAGCCCTAGCTCAGGCAAGGGTGAAAAACTGTTTTTT CASSPSSGKGEKLFF
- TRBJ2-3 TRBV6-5 TGTGCCAGCAGTTTAGGTCCGGTCACAGGTCAAGATACGCAGTATTTT CASSLGPVTGQDTQYF
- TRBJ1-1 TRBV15 TGTGCCACCAGCAGGGATCTAACAGGGCTGAACGGTGCTGAAGCTTTCTTT CATSRDLTGLNGAEAFF
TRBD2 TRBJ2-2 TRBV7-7 TGTGCTAGCAGCCTATCACCGGCTAGCGGGGGGCCCGGGGAGCTGTTTTTT CASSLSPASGGPGELFF
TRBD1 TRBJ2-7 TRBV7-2 TGTGCCAGCAGCTTACAAGGACAGGGAAACTACGAGCAGTACTTC CASSLQGQGNYEQYF
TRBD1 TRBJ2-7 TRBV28 TGTGCCAGCAGATCCCGGACAGGGACGCAGTACTTC CASRSRTGTQYF
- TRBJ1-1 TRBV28 TGTGCCAGCAGTTCCACCCCAGAGCGAGCTTTCTTT CASSSTPERAFF
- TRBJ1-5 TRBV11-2 TGTGCCAGCGGGTTACAGAGCAATCAGCCCCAGCATTTT CASGLQSNQPQHF
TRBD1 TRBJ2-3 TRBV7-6 TGTGCCAGCAGCCTTACCTTACAGACAGGGTTCATCACAGATACGCAGTATTTT CASSLTLQTGFITDTQYF
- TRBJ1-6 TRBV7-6 TGTGCCAGCAGCCGTGGGGGGGCCCTTTTGTATAATTCACCCCTCCACTTT CASSRGGALLYNSPLHF
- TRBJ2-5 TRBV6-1 TGTGCCAGCAGTCCGGACAGCCGAGAGACCCAGTACTTC CASSPDSRETQYF
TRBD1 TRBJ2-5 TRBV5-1 TGCGCCAGCAGCCTTCCACTCTTGGACAGGGGGCGTGAGACCCAGTACTTC CASSLPLLDRGRETQYF
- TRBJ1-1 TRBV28 TGTGCCAGCAGGCCAGCCCGACAGAACACTGAAGCTTTCTTT CASRPARQNTEAFF
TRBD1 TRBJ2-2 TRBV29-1 TGCAGCGTCCGACAGGGGGCGGACACCGGGGAGCTGTTTTTT CSVRQGADTGELFF
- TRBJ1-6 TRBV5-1 TGCGCCAGCAGCTTGGCCGAGGATTCACCCCTCCACTTT CASSLAEDSPLHF
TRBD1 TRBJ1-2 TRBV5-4 TGTGCCAGCAGCTTCCGGGACAGGAGCTATGGCTACACCTTC CASSFRDRSYGYTF
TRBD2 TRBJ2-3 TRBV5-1 TGCGCCAGCAGCGGGACTAGCGGGGGGGCTGTGACAGATACGCAGTATTTT CASSGTSGGAVTDTQYF
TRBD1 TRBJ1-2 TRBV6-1 TGTGCCAGCAGTGAAAGTCAGGGGGCGGATGGCTACACCTTC CASSESQGADGYTF
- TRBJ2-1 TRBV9 TGTGCCAGCAGCATCGGGACTCTTATAGGGGAGCAGTTCTTC CASSIGTLIGEQFF
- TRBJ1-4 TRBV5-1 TGCGCCAGCAGCTTGGGGGCTACTAATGAAAAACTGTTTTTT CASSLGATNEKLFF
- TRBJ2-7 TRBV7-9 TGTGCCACCTCACCTGGGCAGGGCTCCTACGAGCAGTACTTC CATSPGQGSYEQYF
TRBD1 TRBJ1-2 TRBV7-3 TGTGCCAGCAGCTTAAGTGGCAGGGGGCGCAACTATGGCTACACCTTC CASSLSGRGRNYGYTF
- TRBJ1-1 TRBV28 TGTGCCAGCACAGTTTATATCTTTGGGGGGGGACTTACTATGAACACTGAAGCTTTCTTT CASTVYIFGGGLTMNTEAFF
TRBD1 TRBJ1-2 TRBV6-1 TGTGCCAGCACCCAACAGGGGGCTCCTAGTGCCTACACCTTC CASTQQGAPSAYTF
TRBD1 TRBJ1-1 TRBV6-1 TGTGCCAGCAGTGGGGGACAGGGGAACACTGAAGCTTTCTTT CASSGGQGNTEAFF
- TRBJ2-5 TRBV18 TGTGCCAGCTCACCACCCCAGGGCAGGCTACGCCAAGAGACCCAGTACTTC CASSPPQGRLRQETQYF
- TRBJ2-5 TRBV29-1 TGCAGCGTTGAATTTCGGGGGAGCGGAGAGACCCAGTACTTC CSVEFRGSGETQYF
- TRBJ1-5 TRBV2 TGTGCCAGCAGCAATAGCAATCAGCCCCAGCATTTT CASSNSNQPQHF
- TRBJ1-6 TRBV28 TGTGCCAGCAGTTTAGATCCTTCAGGTATTGTTTCACCCCTCCACTTT CASSLDPSGIVSPLHF